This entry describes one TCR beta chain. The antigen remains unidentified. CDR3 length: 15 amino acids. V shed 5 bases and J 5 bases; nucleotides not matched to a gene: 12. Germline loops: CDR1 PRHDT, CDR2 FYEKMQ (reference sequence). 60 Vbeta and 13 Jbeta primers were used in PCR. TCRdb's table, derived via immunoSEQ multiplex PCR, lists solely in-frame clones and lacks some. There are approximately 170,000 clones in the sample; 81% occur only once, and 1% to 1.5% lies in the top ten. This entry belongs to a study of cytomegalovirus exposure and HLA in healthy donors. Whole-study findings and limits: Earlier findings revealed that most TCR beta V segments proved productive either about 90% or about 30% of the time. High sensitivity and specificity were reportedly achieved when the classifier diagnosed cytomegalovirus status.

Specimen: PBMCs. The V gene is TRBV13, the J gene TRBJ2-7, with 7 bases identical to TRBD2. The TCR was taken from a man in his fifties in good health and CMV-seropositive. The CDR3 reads CASSPEAGPAHEQYF. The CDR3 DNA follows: TGTGCCAGCAGCCCTGAAGCGGGGCCCGCCCACGAGCAGTACTTC. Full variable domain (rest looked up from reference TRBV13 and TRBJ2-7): AAGVIQSPRHLIKEKRETATLKCYPIPRHDTVYWYQQGPGQDPQFLISFYEKMQSDKGSIPDRFSAQQFSDYHSELNMSSLELGDSALYFCASSPEAGPAHEQYFGPGTRLTVT.